The 13 T cell receptor beta chains below all came from one sample that was sequenced in a study of graft-versus-host responses after intestinal transplantation. Generated by immunoSEQ multiplex PCR, the TCRdb table keeps only in-frame clones and is missing some. The data hold 7,500 to 8,500 clones, with nearly 85% observed a single time. The authors processed graft tissue to release intraepithelial and lamina propria lymphocytes. The specimen comprised ileum tissue, sampled roughly 130 days after transplant. The receptors were sampled from a human patient who received an intestinal transplant, so some T cells may come from the graft donor.

V is TRBV5-1 and J is TRBJ2-3, with D perhaps TRBD2 (5 bases). The CDR3 covers 11 residues. From germline, CDR1 is SGHRS and CDR2 YFSETQ. V shed 5 bases and J shed 8 bases, with 9 bases lying between them. CDR3 DNA sequence: TGCGCCAGCAGTGGCGGGTTTACGCAGTATTTT. Protein sequence: CASSGGFTQYF.

The genes are TRBV30 and TRBJ1-1; D unclear. Germline lookup yields CDR1 GTSNPN and CDR2 SVGIG (reference sequence). This CDR3 comprises 12 residues. V was shortened by 0 bases and J by 9 bases, with 11 bases between the two germline ends. The CDR3 nucleotides read TGTGCCTGGAGTGTTTCAGAGGGTAAAGCTTTCTTT. It encodes CAWSVSEGKAFF.

The gene calls are TRBV5-1 and TRBJ2-1; no firm D call. The CDR3 runs to 14 residues. The germline V gene encodes CDR1 SGHRS and CDR2 YFSETQ. Trimming shortened V by 1 base and J by 4 bases, and 9 bases separated the two germline ends. Written as DNA, the CDR3 is TGCGCCAGCAGCTTGAGTCTAGGGTACAATGAGCAGTTCTTC. The encoded protein is CASSLSLGYNEQFF.

J is TRBJ1-1 and V is TRBV6-5; D ambiguous. Germline V gives CDR1 MNHEY, CDR2 SVGAGI. The CDR3 sequence is 16 residues long. The germline V and J ends were trimmed by 0 bases and 5 bases, with 16 bases remaining between them. CDR3 in amino acids: CASSYSPLGRGTEAFF. CDR3 bases: TGTGCCAGCAGTTACTCACCCTTAGGACGAGGGACTGAAGCTTTCTTT.

The rearrangement uses TRBV19 and TRBJ2-6; D gene ambiguous. The CDR3 has 16 residues. The V and J ends lost 5 bases and 0 bases respectively, with 11 bases between them. The V gene's germline CDR1 is LNHDA and CDR2 SQIVND (reference sequence). DNA for the CDR3: TGTGCCAGTAGTTTGGAGAAAATCTCTGGGGCCAACGTCCTGACTTTC. Its translation: CASSLEKISGANVLTF.

The chain uses TRBV29-1 and TRBJ2-4, with 9 bases aligning to TRBD2. Germline V lookup: CDR1 SQVTM, CDR2 ANQGSEA. This CDR3 comprises 15 residues. The junction had 8 bases not matched to a gene; V was cut back by 2 bases and J by 6 bases. CDR3 loop: CSVETAREGANIQYF. In DNA, the CDR3 is TGCAGCGTTGAAACGGCGCGGGAGGGTGCAAACATTCAGTACTTC.

This CDR3 is CASSYQGRDSPLHF. In nucleotides, the CDR3 is TGTGCCAGCAGTTACCAGGGAAGGGATTCACCCCTCCACTTT. The rearrangement links TRBV6-5 to TRBJ1-6, with D maybe TRBD1 (5 bases). Deletions cut 2 bases from V and 8 bases from J, with 10 bases between. This CDR3 has 14 residues. From germline, CDR1 is MNHEY and CDR2 SVGAGI.

In this sample, this clone turned up once. For the CDR3, the DNA is TGTGCCAGCAGTGAATACGGGACCGTAACTAGCAATGAGCAGTTCTTC. Amino acids: CASSEYGTVTSNEQFF. This chain links TRBV6-1 with TRBJ2-1; D is tentatively TRBD1 or TRBD2 (5 bases each). This CDR3 is built from 16 residues. The germline V gene encodes CDR1 MNHNS and CDR2 SASEGT. Trimming cost V 2 bases and J 6 bases, with 17 bases left between them.

This clone has only one observation. The gene calls are TRBV30 and TRBJ2-1; 12 nucleotides align to TRBD2. CDR1 and CDR2 (germline): GTSNPN, SVGIG (reference sequence). V lost 2 bases and J lost 8; bases outside the gene matches: 10. This CDR3 has 16 residues. The CDR3 loop is CAWSQGTSGLRDEQFF. The CDR3 DNA reads TGTGCCTGGAGTCAAGGGACTAGCGGGCTTAGGGATGAGCAGTTCTTC.

The CDR3 region is CASSLVGDEQFF. DNA for the CDR3: TGCGCCAGCAGCTTGGTTGGTGATGAGCAGTTCTTC. J is TRBJ2-1 and V is TRBV5-1, with D hard to call. CDR1 SGHRS and CDR2 YFSETQ come from the germline V gene. The CDR3 length is 12 residues. The germline V and J ends were trimmed by 0 bases and 8 bases, with 6 bases remaining between them.

The rearrangement joins TRBV6-6 to TRBJ2-6, with D possibly TRBD1 on 6 matching bases. The germline CDR1 and CDR2 sequences are MNHNY and SVGAGI (reference sequence). V gave up 4 bases and J gave up 2 bases, with 9 bases separating them. The CDR3 length is 15 residues. CDR3 bases: TGTGCCAGCAGTTTACAGGGCCCTGGGGCCAACGTCCTGACTTTC. Translated: CASSLQGPGANVLTF.

The genes are TRBV5-1 and TRBJ2-5; possibly TRBD2 for D (5 bases). This CDR3 is 13 amino acids long. The V end lost 1 base, the J end lost 5 bases, and 9 bases lay between the germline ends. Germline CDR1 is SGHRS and CDR2 is YFSETQ. CDR3 loop: CASSLSIAETQYF. CDR3 sequence (DNA): TGCGCCAGCAGCTTGTCTATAGCGGAGACCCAGTACTTC. Full variable domain (missing parts from reference TRBV5-1 and TRBJ2-5): KAGVTQTPRYLIKTRGQQVTLSCSPISGHRSVSWYQQTPGQGLQFLFEYFSETQRNKGNFPGRFSGRQFSNSRSEMNVSTLELGDSALYLCASSLSIAETQYFGPGTRLLVL.

This chain connects TRBV7-2 to TRBJ2-7; D remains unclear. The germline V gene has CDR1 SGHTA and CDR2 FQGNSA. Trimming stripped 2 bases from V and 0 bases from J, with 8 bases between. This CDR3 has 14 residues. CDR3 bases: TGTGCCAGCAGCTTATCGAGGACCTCCTACGAGCAGTACTTC. It codes for CASSLSRTSYEQYF.